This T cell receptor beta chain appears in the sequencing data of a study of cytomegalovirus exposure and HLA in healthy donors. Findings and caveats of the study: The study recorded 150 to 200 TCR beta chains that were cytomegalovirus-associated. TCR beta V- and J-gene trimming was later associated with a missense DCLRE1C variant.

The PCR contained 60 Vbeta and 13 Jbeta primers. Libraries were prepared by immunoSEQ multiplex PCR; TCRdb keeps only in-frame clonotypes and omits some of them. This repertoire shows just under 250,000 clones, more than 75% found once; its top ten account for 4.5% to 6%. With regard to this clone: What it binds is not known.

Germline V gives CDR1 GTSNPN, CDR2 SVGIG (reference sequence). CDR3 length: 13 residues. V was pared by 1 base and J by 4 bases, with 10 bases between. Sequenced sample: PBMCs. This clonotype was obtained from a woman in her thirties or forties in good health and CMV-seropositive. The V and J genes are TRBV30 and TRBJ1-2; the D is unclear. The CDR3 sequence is CAWSAPPSYGYTF. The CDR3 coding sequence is TGTGCCTGGAGTGCACCACCTAGCTATGGCTACACCTTC.